The 19 T cell receptor beta chains reported below all come from one sample, sequenced in a study of T cell responses to AZD1222 COVID-19 vaccine. Data came from immunoSEQ multiplex PCR; TCRdb stores just in-frame clones and leaves some out. The sample yields about 81,000 clones, 92% seen once. Sample: peripheral blood, taken on day 0 of AZD1222 vaccination. Receptors originate from an adult in good health.

The chain joins TRBV18 to TRBJ2-7; 9 positions match TRBD2. V dropped 0 bases and J dropped 6; count of bases not matched to a gene: 6. This CDR3 spans 15 amino acids. Germline-derived CDR1 and CDR2 are KGHSH and LQKENI. The CDR3 is CASSPPASGMGEQYF. The CDR3 DNA reads TGTGCCAGCTCACCACCGGCTAGCGGGATGGGCGAGCAGTACTTC. The whole variable domain, remainder taken from reference TRBV18 and TRBJ2-7, is NAGVMQNPRHLVRRRGQEARLRCSPMKGHSHVYWYRQLPEEGLKFMVYLQKENIIDESGMPKERFSAEFPKEGPSILRIQQVVRGDSAAYFCASSPPASGMGEQYFGPGTRLTVT.

This chain joins TRBV2 and TRBJ2-1, with TRBD2 matching over 10 bases. The CDR3 runs to 16 residues. The J segment lost 4 bases and the V segment lost 6 bases, leaving 9 bases of the junction unmatched. Germline-derived CDR1 and CDR2 are SNHLY and FYNNEI. The CDR3 sequence is CASRPLGLAVYNEQFF. The CDR3 DNA sequence: TGTGCCAGCAGACCCCTAGGACTAGCGGTTTACAATGAGCAGTTCTTC.

This clone appeared a few times. The genes are TRBV12-3 or TRBV12-4 and TRBJ2-1; D is unclear. Trimming took 6 bases from V and 2 from J, leaving 8 bases between them. There are 13 residues in the CDR3. For the CDR3, the DNA is TGTGCCAGCAGCCGTATGACCTACAATGAGCAGTTCTTC. Its translation is CASSRMTYNEQFF.

This rearrangement joins TRBV10-2 to TRBJ2-1; 7 bases are a match to TRBD2. CDR1 and CDR2 from the germline V gene are WSHSY and SAAADI. V was pared by 3 bases and J by 8 bases, with 13 bases of the junction left unmatched. The CDR3 length is 16 residues. The CDR3 reads CASSDVGAGAWDEQFF. The CDR3 nucleotides read TGCGCCAGCAGTGACGTCGGGGCGGGAGCATGGGATGAGCAGTTCTTC.

This rearrangement joins TRBV5-4 to TRBJ2-1, with 11 bases that match TRBD1. Germline CDR1 is SGHNT and CDR2 is YYREEE (reference sequence). The V and J ends lost 4 bases and 8 bases, in that order; junction bases with no gene match: 8. The CDR3 loop spans 15 amino acids. The CDR3, as DNA: TGTGCCAGCAGCGCTGGACAGGGGGCGGTCTATGAGCAGTTCTTC. Protein: CASSAGQGAVYEQFF.

This clone appeared a single time. The rearrangement uses TRBV4-3 and TRBJ1-4; 8 nucleotides align to TRBD1. CDR1 is LGHNA, CDR2 YSLEER, per germline. CDR3 length: 14 residues. The J segment lost 8 bases and the V segment lost 2 bases, leaving 4 bases of the junction unmatched. CDR3 loop: CASSQTGGGEKLFF. CDR3 nucleotides: TGCGCCAGCAGCCAAACAGGGGGGGGAGAAAAACTGTTTTTT.

The chain combines TRBV9 with TRBJ2-1, with TRBD2 as a possible D gene (6 bases). Germline V gene lookup returns CDR1 SGDLS and CDR2 YYNGEE. V shed 3 bases and J shed 0 bases, with 10 bases lying between them. This CDR3 comprises 15 residues. The CDR3 protein is CASSAQRVSYNEQFF. Written as DNA, the CDR3 is TGTGCCAGCAGCGCCCAGCGGGTCTCCTACAATGAGCAGTTCTTC.

The chain carries TRBV6-5 and TRBJ2-4; D not resolved. Germline CDR1 and CDR2: MNHEY and SVGAGI. This CDR3 is 14 amino acids long. Trimming took 5 bases from V and 7 from J, leaving 15 bases between them. CDR3 region: CASSPGRITNIQYF. CDR3 sequence (DNA): TGTGCCAGCAGTCCCGGTCGAATAACGAACATTCAGTACTTC.

The CDR3 DNA follows: TGCAGCCCAAGTCAGGGGAACGAGCAGTACTTC. Translated, it gives CSPSQGNEQYF. The chain joins TRBV20-1 to TRBJ2-7; D is possibly TRBD1 (6 bases). Germline V gives CDR1 DFQATT, CDR2 SNEGSKA (reference sequence). This CDR3 region has 11 residues.

The rearrangement links TRBV9 to TRBJ2-3, with D possibly TRBD1 on 6 matching bases. From germline, CDR1 is SGDLS and CDR2 YYNGEE. The CDR3 contains 15 residues. The V gene lost 5 bases and the J gene lost 6 bases, with 19 bases spanning the gap. CDR3 sequence: CASSPTDRILDTQYF. The CDR3 DNA reads as TGTGCCAGCAGTCCTACTGACAGGATCTTGGATACGCAGTATTTT.

This CDR3 reads CASSLEASGRDLYF. As DNA, the CDR3 is TGTGCCAGCAGCTTGGAGGCTAGCGGGAGGGATTTGTACTTC. V gene TRBV5-4 combines with J gene TRBJ2-7, with 12 bases identical to TRBD2. This CDR3 has 14 amino acids. Germline loops: CDR1 SGHNT, CDR2 YYREEE (reference sequence). V lost 0 bases to trimming and J lost 12 bases; unmatched junction nucleotides: 7.

This chain connects TRBV27 to TRBJ2-5; D uncertain. Germline CDR1 MNHEY, CDR2 SMNVEV (reference sequence). V gave up 3 bases and J gave up 3 bases, with 14 bases separating them. This CDR3 region has 15 residues. The CDR3 region has the DNA TGTGCCAGCAGTTTCGGGCGGAACAAAGAAGAGACCCAGTACTTC. Its translation: CASSFGRNKEETQYF.

This clone was recorded only once. The CDR3, as DNA: TGCGCCAGCAGTGAGATGACAGAATCCTACGAGCAGTACTTC. Amino acid sequence: CASSEMTESYEQYF. The gene calls are TRBV10-1 and TRBJ2-7; D possibly corresponds to TRBD1 (5 bases). CDR3 length: 14 residues. V was pared by 2 bases and J by 1 base, with 9 bases between. Germline V gives CDR1 WNHNN, CDR2 SYGVQD (reference sequence).

The chain combines TRBV9 with TRBJ2-7; 11 nucleotides match TRBD2. The V gene's germline CDR1 is SGDLS and CDR2 YYNGEE. The CDR3 has 17 amino acids. After removal of 4 bases from V and 7 bases from J, the junction contained 16 bases not matched to a gene. Here the CDR3 reads CASSPEVAGGGPREQYF. The CDR3 DNA sequence: TGTGCCAGCAGCCCCGAGGTAGCGGGAGGGGGGCCTCGGGAGCAGTACTTC.

The V and J genes are TRBV4-1 and TRBJ1-5, with D unresolved. The CDR3 consists of 17 residues. The germline V gene encodes CDR1 MGHRA and CDR2 YSYEKL. Trimming pared 4 bases from V and 0 bases from J, leaving 16 bases between. The CDR3 spells CASSPRDIGYSNQPQHF. The CDR3 nucleotides read TGCGCCAGCAGCCCACGGGATATCGGGTATAGCAATCAGCCCCAGCATTTT.

V usage is TRBV6-5 and J usage is TRBJ2-5, with D perhaps matching TRBD1 or TRBD2 (5 bases each). Germline V gene sequence: CDR1 MNHEY, CDR2 SVGAGI. The germline V and J ends were trimmed by 6 bases and 4 bases, with 15 bases remaining between them. This CDR3 contains 14 residues. CDR3 coding DNA: TGTGCCAGCAGAGTAAGGGGAGCGCGAGAGACCCAGTACTTC. Protein product: CASRVRGARETQYF.

The V and J genes are TRBV5-4 and TRBJ2-5; D tentatively fits TRBD1 or TRBD2 (6 bases each). Germline lookup yields CDR1 SGHNT and CDR2 YYREEE (reference sequence). V gave up 3 bases and J gave up 3 bases, with 9 bases separating them. The CDR3 runs to 13 residues. The CDR3 region has the DNA TGTGCCAGCAGCTCGAGGGGGGAAGAGACCCAGTACTTC. It encodes CASSSRGEETQYF. Full variable domain (remainder filled in from reference TRBV5-4 and TRBJ2-5): ETGVTQSPTHLIKTRGQQVTLRCSSQSGHNTVSWYQQALGQGPQFIFQYYREEENGRGNFPPRFSGLQFPNYSSELNVNALELDDSALYLCASSSRGEETQYFGPGTRLLVL.

The rearrangement links TRBV5-6 to TRBJ1-1, with D hard to call. The CDR3 consists of 13 residues. The V and J ends lost 4 bases and 1 base respectively, with 8 bases between them. Germline values: CDR1 SGHDT, CDR2 YYEEEE. CDR3 nucleotides: TGTGCCAGCAGCGCCGCGGCGAACACTGAAGCTTTCTTT. It is translated as CASSAAANTEAFF.

The chain uses TRBV9 and TRBJ2-3, with D unresolved. CDR3 length: 15 residues. Trimming stripped 1 base from V and 1 base from J, with 10 bases between. Germline loops: CDR1 SGDLS, CDR2 YYNGEE. The DNA for the CDR3 is TGTGCCAGCAGCGTAAGCGAACCTCGCACAGATACGCAGTATTTT. Its protein is CASSVSEPRTDTQYF. The whole variable domain, filled in from reference TRBV9 and TRBJ2-3, reads DSGVTQTPKHLITATGQRVTLRCSPRSGDLSVYWYQQSLDQGLQFLIQYYNGEERAKGNILERFSAQQFPDLHSELNLSSLELGDSALYFCASSVSEPRTDTQYFGPGTRLTVL.